This TCR beta chain was sequenced in a study of blood T cell repertoires in COVID-19. CDR3 length equals 15 residues. Germline loops: CDR1 KGHSH, CDR2 LQKENI. V lost 6 bases and J 7 bases, leaving 16 bases between the germline ends. Measured with immunoSEQ multiplex PCR; TCRdb has only the in-frame clones, and not every one. The data hold tens of thousands of clones, with around 65% observed a single time. This chain joins TRBV18 and TRBJ1-6, with no clear D. The specimen sequenced was peripheral blood. The TCR comes from a woman in her seventies with acute or convalescent COVID-19. The CDR3 reads CASSPGGPFNSPLHF. The CDR3 DNA reads as TGTGCCAGCTCGCCGGGAGGGCCCTTCAATTCACCCCTCCACTTT.